This entry is about one T cell receptor (beta chain). The data belong to a study of response to subunit inactivated influenza vaccine. The CDR3 consists of 16 residues. Per germline, CDR1 LGHNA and CDR2 YNFKEQ. Trimming pared 0 bases from V and 0 bases from J, leaving 11 bases between. TCRdb used MiXCR to reprocess the RT-PCR reads, holding one entry per CDR3 protein. The sample carries about 570,000 distinct CDR3 sequences, about 11% recorded once. The same data also contributed to another study, on T cells expressing NK-cell markers. This second report adds: Synthesis of TCR beta cDNA relied on 5'RACE template switching carrying UMIs. The authors derived TCR beta repertoires from sorted CD3+CD56+NKG2C+, CD3+CD56+NKG2C- and CD3+CD56-NKG2C+ T cells. HCMV seropositivity characterized seven of the eight sequenced donors, and seronegativity one.

The sample was PBMCs from blood, taken on the day of vaccination. The receptor comes from a man aged 45-65 years who received an inactivated influenza vaccine. The chain has TRBV4-2 and TRBJ1-1, with a tentative D call TRBD1 (6 bases). The CDR3 here is CASSQDAGVLNTEAFF. The CDR3 DNA reads TGTGCCAGCAGCCAAGACGCAGGGGTACTGAACACTGAAGCTTTCTTT.